This T cell receptor beta chain was documented in a study of CD8+ T cells in alopecia areata. Study in general: Scalp area affected, as a percentage, set the severity score of treated patients.

The treatment denotes: oral pan-JAK inhibitor, 5-10 mg twice daily. Collection of lesional scalp punch biopsies and peripheral blood was performed in alopecia areata patients. Extraction and reverse transcription of RNA yielded cDNA as the sequencing template. Repertoires were generated with immunoSEQ multiplex PCR, while TCRdb's copy carries only in-frame clones and drops some. The sample shows around 4,300 clones, around three fifths of them seen only once. The CDR3 has 13 amino acids. Germline-derived CDR1 and CDR2 are SQVTM and ANQGSEA. Trimming removed 7 bases at V and 8 bases at J, with 20 bases between. This clone was counted a few times. Its antigen is undetermined. Findings and limits, study-wide: Scalp and blood retained many expanded lesional clones during tofacitinib. On tofacitinib, scalp clonality and expanded CD8+ clones among top 100 fell significantly.

The TCR was taken from a human donor with alopecia areata. The chain employs TRBV29-1 and TRBJ1-2; D is undetermined. The starting material was skin, obtained around week 37, from a patient treated with tofacitinib. The CDR3 loop reads CSALAADSGGYTF. In nucleotides, the CDR3 is TGCAGCGCCCTGGCGGCAGATTCAGGCGGCTACACCTTC.